This T cell receptor beta chain was captured by sequencing in a study of vaccination and CD4 T cells after COVID-19. Background on the study: PCR on nasal swabs identified SARS-CoV-2 in convalescent patients, of whom 9 or 10 were mild and one severe.

Details on this clonotype: Antigen: not known.

Trimming cost V 4 bases and J 7 bases; bases outside gene matches: 9. CDR3 length: 16 amino acids. CDR1 and CDR2 (germline): DFQATT, SNEGSKA (reference sequence). Indicated treatment: roughly 11-day PBMC culture with coronavirus spike peptide pools or control peptides (ViraFEST assay). TCRs were sequenced by ViraFEST after antigen-specific T cells had been expanded with peptide pools. With the Oncomine TCR Beta short-read assay, DNA from cultured CD4+ T cells was sequenced. It was from cultured CD4+ T cells that genomic DNA was extracted. TCRdb redid the calling of the PCR reads with MiXCR, one entry per CDR3 protein. The repertoire holds some 20,000 distinct CDR3 sequences, less than 55% seen once, with about 2.9% in the top ten.

The chain couples TRBV20-1 to TRBJ2-4, with TRBD2 identical over 14 bases. This sample comprised CD4+ T cells from blood, cultured in vitro, obtained after SARS-CoV-2 vaccination. The clonotype originates from a human donor who had recovered from COVID-19. This CDR3 is CSATPGLAGVVNIQYF. CDR3 DNA sequence: TGCAGTGCTACCCCGGGACTAGCGGGAGTTGTGAACATTCAGTACTTC.